The 20 T cell receptor beta chains below all came from one sample that was sequenced in a study of T cell responses to AZD1222 COVID-19 vaccine. Clones were read by immunoSEQ multiplex PCR, and TCRdb kept only the in-frame ones, dropping some. The sample lists just under 95,000 clones, roughly 90% occurring once. The sequenced sample was peripheral blood, obtained on day 0 of AZD1222 vaccination. These receptors all stem from an adult in good health.

The chain has TRBV6-2 or TRBV6-3 and TRBJ2-2, with 7 bases lining up with TRBD1. CDR1 MNHEY and CDR2 SVGEGT come from the germline V gene. This CDR3 has 11 residues. Trimming cost V 5 bases and J 13 bases; bases outside gene matches: 4. Here the CDR3 DNA reads TGTGCCAGCAGTAGACAGGGACCGCTGTTTTTT. It translates to CASSRQGPLFF.

As DNA, the CDR3 is TGTGCCAGCAGGAAAGCACAGGGGATTTACACTGAAGCTTTCTTT. This encodes CASRKAQGIYTEAFF. The rearrangement joins TRBV7-9 to TRBJ1-1, with 7 nucleotides matching TRBD1. Germline CDR1 SEHNR, CDR2 FQNEAQ (reference sequence). The V gene end was trimmed by 6 bases and the J gene end by 3 bases; junction bases not matched to a gene: 10. The CDR3 loop spans 15 amino acids.

The chain uses TRBV5-4 and TRBJ2-7; the match to TRBD1 covers 9 bases. Germline assignment: CDR1 SGHNT and CDR2 YYREEE (reference sequence). The ends lost 4 bases at V and 3 bases at J; junction bases unmatched: 8. The length of the CDR3 is 15 residues. CDR3 DNA: TGTGCCAGCAGCACCGACCGGACAGGGGACTACGAGCAGTACTTC. This gives the protein CASSTDRTGDYEQYF.

V gene TRBV5-1 combines with J gene TRBJ2-2; 9 bases align to TRBD2. V lost 1 base, J lost 4 bases, and 2 bases stayed unmatched. CDR1 and CDR2 (germline): SGHRS, YFSETQ. This CDR3 contains 15 residues. The CDR3 DNA reads TGCGCCAGCAGCTTGCTAGCGGGGAGCACCGGGGAGCTGTTTTTT. Amino acids: CASSLLAGSTGELFF.

V usage is TRBV2 and J usage is TRBJ1-2, with TRBD1 matching over 9 bases. Germline trimming cut 5 bases from V and 6 bases from J; bases unmatched to any gene: 7. The germline V gene has CDR1 SNHLY and CDR2 FYNNEI. This CDR3 comprises 14 residues. The CDR3 sequence: CASSLYRGHDGYTF. In DNA form, the CDR3 reads TGTGCCAGCAGTCTCTACAGGGGGCACGATGGCTACACCTTC.

This sequence joins TRBV29-1 and TRBJ2-5; a possible D gene is TRBD1 (6 bases). Trimming stripped 1 base from V and 5 bases from J, with 11 bases between. Germline lookup yields CDR1 SQVTM and CDR2 ANQGSEA. The CDR3 consists of 13 residues. CDR3 bases: TGCAGCGTTGAAGTTACAGGGCACGAGACCCAGTACTTC. Protein: CSVEVTGHETQYF.

The rearrangement joins TRBV7-6 to TRBJ2-7; TRBD2 is a possible D gene (5 bases). Deletions cut 0 bases from V and 0 bases from J, with 12 bases between. CDR1 and CDR2 (germline): SGHVS, FNYEAQ. The CDR3 loop spans 16 amino acids. Here the CDR3 reads CASSLARAAASYEQYF. The CDR3 nucleotides are TGTGCCAGCAGCTTAGCGCGAGCGGCGGCCTCCTACGAGCAGTACTTC.

A remark on this clone: Distinct nucleotide sequences in the sample also encode this CDR3. This sequence joins TRBV5-1 and TRBJ1-2, with D uncertain. Trimming shortened V by 2 bases and J by 2 bases, and 4 bases separated the two germline ends. The CDR3 is 12 amino acids. CDR1 SGHRS and CDR2 YFSETQ come from the germline V gene. The CDR3 sequence is CASSLDNYGYTF. The DNA for the CDR3 is TGCGCCAGCAGCTTAGACAACTATGGCTACACCTTC.

The V call is TRBV28, the J call TRBJ2-2; TRBD1 aligns across 7 bases. This CDR3 has 15 residues. Looked up from germline, CDR1 is MDHEN and CDR2 is SYDVKM. Trimming took 5 bases from V and 0 from J; bases not matched to a gene: 3. The chain's CDR3 is CASSQTGTNTGELFF. The CDR3 DNA is TGTGCCAGCAGTCAGACAGGGACGAACACCGGGGAGCTGTTTTTT.

Concerning this clone: Other DNA sequences in this sample translate to the same CDR3. The chain uses TRBV10-1 and TRBJ1-1; D not resolved. This CDR3 is 13 amino acids long. Per germline, CDR1 WNHNN and CDR2 SYGVQD (reference sequence). V was clipped by 8 bases and J by 1 base, with 11 bases between them. CDR3 protein: CASSEEGNTEAFF. Written as DNA, the CDR3 is TGCGCCAGCTCTGAGGAGGGGAACACTGAAGCTTTCTTT.

The rearrangement uses TRBV7-3 and TRBJ2-4; 8 bases match TRBD2. Per germline, CDR1 SGHTA and CDR2 FQGTGA. V lost 4 bases and J lost 6; bases outside the gene matches: 11. The CDR3 consists of 16 residues. As DNA, the CDR3 is TGTGCCAGCAGCTCCCCGGGGGGGCAGTTAGTAAACATTCAGTACTTC. This sequence encodes CASSSPGGQLVNIQYF.

V is TRBV20-1 and J is TRBJ1-2, with 7 bases lining up with TRBD1. This CDR3 spans 15 amino acids. V lost 3 bases and J lost 0; bases outside the gene matches: 7. Germline-derived CDR1 and CDR2 are DFQATT and SNEGSKA (reference sequence). Here the CDR3 reads CSASIVDRTNYGYTF. The DNA for the CDR3 is TGCAGTGCTAGTATTGTGGACAGGACTAACTATGGCTACACCTTC.

The chain combines TRBV20-1 with TRBJ1-2; D uncertain. The CDR3 totals 11 residues. The germline CDR1 and CDR2 sequences are DFQATT and SNEGSKA (reference sequence). Trimming took 0 bases from V and 9 from J, leaving 8 bases between them. CDR3 sequence: CSARDVQRYTF. The CDR3 DNA follows: TGCAGTGCTAGAGATGTCCAACGCTACACCTTC.

The rearrangement uses TRBV14 and TRBJ2-3; no clear D. V was shortened by 0 bases and J by 12 bases, with 13 bases between the two germline ends. CDR1 is SGHDN and CDR2 is FVKESK in the germline V gene. This CDR3 comprises 13 residues. Here the CDR3 reads CASSQDLNTRQYF. The DNA of the CDR3 is TGTGCCAGCAGCCAAGATTTAAACACCCGCCAGTATTTT.

The chain is built from TRBV21-1 and TRBJ1-6; the table's D call of TRBD1 was not tested on the DNA. TRBV21-1 is recorded as a pseudogene. The CDR3 sequence is 13 residues long. The CDR3 region is CASSGQGHSPLHF. Here the CDR3 DNA reads TGTGCCAGCAGTGGACAGGGCCATTCACCCCTCCACTTT.

In its sample, this clone was seen once. The chain uses TRBV23-1 and TRBJ2-7; a possible D gene is TRBD2 (5 bases). TRBV23-1 is identified as an open reading frame with a role that is uncertain. V lost 0 bases, J lost 5 bases, and 17 bases lay in between. The CDR3 contains 16 residues. In DNA form, the CDR3 reads TGCGCCAGCAGTCAATCTGGGAATTTTTTGGGAGACGAGCAGTACTTC. Residues: CASSQSGNFLGDEQYF.

This chain uses TRBV5-1 with TRBJ2-7; 10 positions match TRBD1. Germline V gives CDR1 SGHRS, CDR2 YFSETQ. The CDR3 covers 14 residues. J lost 5 bases, V lost 2 bases, and 4 bases had no gene match. The CDR3 sequence is CASSFPGQGNEQYF. DNA of the CDR3: TGCGCCAGCAGCTTTCCGGGACAGGGGAACGAGCAGTACTTC.

The CDR3 sequence: CASSRTKGNNSPLHF. The CDR3 DNA reads as TGCGCCAGCAGCCGAACCAAGGGGAACAATTCACCCCTCCACTTT. The V gene is TRBV4-3, the J gene TRBJ1-6, with D possibly matching TRBD1 (5 bases). V lost 4 bases and J 7 bases, leaving 14 bases between the germline ends. CDR1 LGHNA and CDR2 YSLEER come from the germline V gene. This CDR3 comprises 15 residues.

The V call is TRBV7-8, the J call TRBJ2-6; TRBD1 might be the D (5 bases). The V end was cut by 5 bases, the J end by 0 bases, with 17 bases between. Germline V gene data show CDR1 as SGHVS and CDR2 as FQNEAQ. The CDR3 has 18 amino acids. Written as DNA, the CDR3 is TGTGCCAGCAGCCAAGGCAGGGCCGCCTACTCTGGGGCCAACGTCCTGACTTTC. Its translation is CASSQGRAAYSGANVLTF. Combining the CDR3 with reference TRBV7-8 and TRBJ2-6 gives the whole variable domain GAGVSQSPRYKVAKRGQDVALRCDPISGHVSLFWYQQALGQGPEFLTYFQNEAQLDKSGLPSDRFFAERPEGSVSTLKIQRTQQEDSAVYLCASSQGRAAYSGANVLTFGAGSRLTVL.

This sequence joins TRBV6-5 and TRBJ2-2, with D tentatively TRBD2 (6 bases). Germline CDR1 MNHEY, CDR2 SVGAGI. With 0 bases removed from V and 1 base from J, the gap between germline ends came to 9 bases. The CDR3 loop spans 16 amino acids. The CDR3 sequence: CASSYSGLLNTGELFF. The CDR3 bases are TGTGCCAGCAGTTACTCGGGACTCCTGAACACCGGGGAGCTGTTTTTT.